Presented here are 27 T cell receptor beta chains from one specimen sequenced in a study of T cell clonality in common variable immunodeficiency. This table comes from immunoSEQ multiplex PCR, and its TCRdb copy is limited to in-frame clones, with some not included. Observed in the sample are tens of thousands of clones, none of them singletons. The sequencing sample was made of peripheral blood mononuclear cells. These receptors originate from a person aged 18 to 70 in good health.

This clone was seen many times. The sequence runs out 3 residues before the end of the CDR3; the remainder is reconstructed from the germline J gene. This rearrangement joins TRBV5-1 to TRBJ2-5, with TRBD1 identical over 8 bases. Germline values: CDR1 SGHRS, CDR2 YFSETQ. The CDR3 length is 16 residues. Trimming removed 3 bases from V and 7 bases from J; junction bases left unmatched: 14. CDR3: CASSSWTGNAGGTQYF. The sequenced CDR3 bases are TGCGCCAGCAGCTCCTGGACAGGGAACGCCGGGGGGACC. Variable domain in full (rest from reference TRBV5-1 and TRBJ2-5): KAGVTQTPRYLIKTRGQQVTLSCSPISGHRSVSWYQQTPGQGLQFLFEYFSETQRNKGNFPGRFSGRQFSNSRSEMNVSTLELGDSALYLCASSSWTGNAGGTQYFGPGTRLLVL.

This clone was observed many times. The sequence runs out 3 residues before the end of the CDR3; the remainder is reconstructed from the germline J gene. The sample contains more than one DNA sequence encoding this CDR3. The V and J genes are TRBV29-1 and TRBJ2-5; D may be TRBD1 (6 bases). CDR3 length: 12 residues. V gave up 1 base and J gave up 5 bases, with 8 bases separating them. From germline, CDR1 is SQVTM and CDR2 ANQGSEA. The CDR3 loop is CSVEGGRETQYF. Incomplete CDR3 DNA: TGCAGCGTTGAAGGGGGGCGGGAGACC.

In its sample, this clone was seen many times. The read halts 3 residues ahead of the CDR3 end, with the missing end drawn from the germline J gene. V is TRBV7-3 and J is TRBJ1-3; 8 nucleotides agree with TRBD1. Germline trimming cut 1 base from V and 4 bases from J; bases unmatched to any gene: 6. This CDR3 is built from 16 residues. Germline lookup yields CDR1 SGHTA and CDR2 FQGTGA. CDR3 in amino acids: CASSLSPGGNGNTIYF. Partial CDR3 DNA: TGTGCCAGCAGCTTAAGTCCAGGGGGCAACGGAAACACC.

This clone was recorded many times. Read coverage stops 3 residues before the CDR3 terminus; the germline J gene supplies the remainder. V and J are TRBV23-1 and TRBJ1-2; 8 bases agree with TRBD1. TRBV23-1 is filed as an ORF, its function uncertain. After removal of 8 bases from V and 0 bases from J, the junction contained 14 bases not matched to a gene. The CDR3 has 17 residues. CDR3 in amino acids: CASGRTGKNRANYGYTF. CDR3 DNA (partial): TGCGCCAGCGGACGGACAGGGAAGAATAGGGCTAACTATGGC.

The sample holds many counts of this clone. Sequencing ends 3 residues short of the CDR3 end; the germline J gene provides the rest. The rearrangement joins TRBV9 to TRBJ2-7; 8 bases fit TRBD2. Germline V gives CDR1 SGDLS, CDR2 YYNGEE. The CDR3 contains 15 residues. Unmatched junction bases numbered 10, after V lost 2 bases and J lost 6 bases. The DNA read from the CDR3 is TGTGCCAGCAGCGTCCTCGGGGGGGCGGTTTCCGAG. This translates into CASSVLGGAVSE. The CDR3 reads in full as CASSVLGGAVSEQYF.

This clone was recorded at least ten times. The sequenced fragment ends 3 residues before the CDR3 boundary, so the rest is inferred from the germline J gene. The chain employs TRBV19 and TRBJ2-7; 9 bases are shared with TRBD2. The CDR3 consists of 18 residues. Germline lookup yields CDR1 LNHDA and CDR2 SQIVND (reference sequence). The trim removed 5 bases at V and 6 bases at J, leaving 20 bases unmatched. The DNA read from the CDR3 is TGTGCCAGTAGTTCCTATGGCCGACTGGCTAGCGGGGTTCGCGAG. This encodes CASSSYGRLASGVRE. The entire CDR3 protein is CASSSYGRLASGVREQYF.

This clone was seen many times. Its ends do not fully match the called genes, so a read error is possible. The CDR3 end lies 3 residues beyond the end of the read and is filled in from the germline J gene. The rearrangement links TRBV28 to TRBJ1-5; D possibly corresponds to TRBD1 (6 bases). Germline lookup yields CDR1 MDHEN and CDR2 SYDVKM. The CDR3 has 13 amino acids. The DNA read from the CDR3 is TGTGCCAGCAGCTCAACAGGGAATCGGCCC. Translation gives CASSSTGNRP. In full, the CDR3 is CASSSTGNRPQHF.

This clone was seen repeatedly, ten times or more. The read comes to an end 3 residues before the CDR3 does, leaving the germline J gene to fill in the end. The chain is built from TRBV12-3 or TRBV12-4 and TRBJ2-5; 9 bases agree with TRBD2. With 2 bases clipped from V and 5 bases from J, the junction kept 6 bases outside the gene matches. CDR3 length equals 15 residues. The chain's CDR3 is CASSLTRGGLETQYF. The covered CDR3 bases are TGTGCCAGCAGTTTAACGCGGGGGGGCCTTGAGACC.

The sample holds many counts of this clone. Read coverage stops 3 residues before the CDR3 terminus; the germline J gene supplies the remainder. V usage is TRBV5-6 and J usage is TRBJ2-7; 9 nucleotides line up with TRBD2. There are 14 residues in the CDR3. V shed 2 bases, J shed 5 bases, and the junction held 5 bases outside the gene matches. The V gene's germline CDR1 is SGHDT and CDR2 YYEEEE. The CDR3 is CASSLLAGANEQYF. The covered CDR3 bases are TGTGCCAGCAGCTTATTAGCGGGAGCGAACGAG.

This clone showed up many times. The CDR3 extends 3 residues past the end of the read, so its final part is completed from the germline J gene. This chain joins TRBV7-3 and TRBJ1-1, with TRBD1 as a possible D gene (5 bases). The V end was cut by 2 bases, the J end by 3 bases, with 10 bases between. The CDR3 spans 14 residues. Germline-derived CDR1 and CDR2 are SGHTA and FQGTGA. CDR3 DNA (partial): TGTGCCAGCAGCTTATCGGGGGGAGACACTGAA. Residues: CASSLSGGDTE. The CDR3 as a whole reads CASSLSGGDTEAFF.

This clone occurred many times. The read stops 3 residues short of the end of the CDR3; the missing end is completed from the germline J gene. The chain couples TRBV6-4 to TRBJ2-2; tentative D call: TRBD1 (5 bases). From germline, CDR1 is MRHNA and CDR2 SNTAGT. The CDR3 runs to 14 residues. V lost 3 bases and J 6 bases, leaving 11 bases between the germline ends. CDR3 loop: CASSDSTEAGELFF. Partial CDR3 DNA: TGTGCCAGCAGTGATTCGACAGAGGCCGGGGAG.

At least ten counts were recorded for this clone. Sequencing ends 3 residues short of the CDR3 end; the germline J gene provides the rest. V is TRBV30 and J is TRBJ2-1; 13 positions match TRBD2. The germline V gene encodes CDR1 GTSNPN and CDR2 SVGIG (reference sequence). The length of the CDR3 is 13 residues. V trimming: 4 bases; J trimming: 9 bases; junction bases outside the gene matches: 3. CDR3 sequence reads: CAWTGLAGLEQFF. CDR3 bases read: TGTGCCTGGACGGGACTAGCGGGACTTGAG.

This clone was picked up a small number of times. With the read ending 3 residues before the CDR3 end, the germline J gene is used to fill in that end. The genes are TRBV7-9 and TRBJ2-1; no definite D call. Germline V gene data show CDR1 as SEHNR and CDR2 as FQNEAQ (reference sequence). The germline V and J ends were trimmed by 5 bases and 6 bases, with 8 bases remaining between them. The CDR3 consists of 12 residues. CDR3 in amino acids: CASSPQRNEQFF. The CDR3 bases that were read are TGTGCCAGCAGCCCCCAGCGCAATGAG.

This clone was seen many times. The read terminates 3 residues ahead of where the CDR3 ends, so the germline J gene completes it. This chain connects TRBV7-2 to TRBJ2-3, with 8 bases that match TRBD2. The CDR3 sequence is 15 residues long. Germline V gene lookup returns CDR1 SGHTA and CDR2 FQGNSA. Losses at the gene ends were 1 base for V and 5 bases for J; bases not matched to a gene: 5. The CDR3 bases that were read are TGTGCCAGCAGCTTAGTAGCGGGGAATGGAGATACG. Encoded protein: CASSLVAGNGDT. The full-length CDR3 reads as CASSLVAGNGDTQYF.

In its sample, this clone was seen many times. The read comes to an end 3 residues before the CDR3 does, leaving the germline J gene to fill in the end. The chain combines TRBV7-2 with TRBJ1-1; no definite D call. The CDR3 extends over 15 amino acids. The ends were cut back, 2 bases at V and 6 bases at J, with 16 bases in the middle. Per germline, CDR1 SGHTA and CDR2 FQGNSA. CDR3 loop: CASSLSPGYSAEAFF. The CDR3 DNA, read in part, is TGTGCCAGCAGCTTATCCCCAGGTTACTCCGCTGAA.

This clone was picked up many times. With the read ending 3 residues before the CDR3 end, the germline J gene is used to fill in that end. The chain recombines TRBV6-4 with TRBJ1-6; TRBD1 aligns across 7 bases. The germline CDR1 and CDR2 sequences are MRHNA and SNTAGT. The CDR3 length is 15 residues. With V trimmed by 10 bases and J by 8 bases, 14 bases remained unmatched. The chain's CDR3 is CATLPRTGWDSPLHF. Incomplete CDR3 DNA: TGTGCCACCCTCCCCCGGACAGGTTGGGATTCACCC.

This clone was counted ten times or more. One end of the junction does not line up with germline, which may come from a read error. Read sequence stops 3 residues before the CDR3 end, and the germline J gene provides the missing end. The genes are TRBV28 and TRBJ1-6, with TRBD1 matching over 8 bases. The CDR3 has 17 amino acids. CDR1 MDHEN and CDR2 SYDVKM come from the germline V gene. This CDR3 is CASSLYPPRGRNSPLHF. CDR3 DNA (partial): TGTGCCAGCAGTTTATACCCTCCCAGGGGGCGTAATTCGCCC.

This clone was recorded at least ten times. The read ends 3 residues before the CDR3 terminus; that terminus is restored from the germline J gene. The V and J genes are TRBV28 and TRBJ2-3, with 9 bases identical to TRBD1. V shed 1 base, J shed 6 bases, and the junction held 11 bases outside the gene matches. CDR1 is MDHEN and CDR2 is SYDVKM in the germline V gene. The CDR3 runs to 17 residues. The CDR3 region is CASSLLGQGRQSDTQYF. Incomplete CDR3 DNA: TGTGCCAGCAGTTTATTGGGACAGGGTCGACAAAGTGATACG.

This clone has ten or more counts. The read falls 3 residues short of the CDR3 end, and the missing part is taken from the germline J gene. This chain links TRBV10-3 with TRBJ2-7; 8 nucleotides line up with TRBD2. From germline, CDR1 is ENHRY and CDR2 SYGVKD. The CDR3 is 14 amino acids. Trimming at V came to 0 bases and at J to 3 bases, leaving 1 base not matched to a gene. Incomplete CDR3 DNA: TGTGCCATCAGTGAGTCACTAGCGGACTACGAG. Protein sequence: CAISESLADYE. Given in full, the CDR3 is CAISESLADYEQYF.

This clone was detected ten times or more. The CDR3 is cut off 3 residues early in the read; its end comes from the germline J gene. The V and J genes are TRBV19 and TRBJ2-6, with 9 bases fitting TRBD1. The CDR3 runs 19 residues. Germline CDR1 and CDR2: LNHDA and SQIVND (reference sequence). Germline trimming cut 4 bases from V and 0 bases from J; bases unmatched to any gene: 10. The covered CDR3 bases are TGTGCCAGTAGTAACCGGGACAGGGTGATCGGCTCTGGGGCCAACGTC. Translating it yields CASSNRDRVIGSGANV. The complete CDR3 protein is CASSNRDRVIGSGANVLTF.

This clone was counted ten times or more. The read is 3 residues too short to cover the CDR3 end, so that end is filled in from the germline J gene. This sequence joins TRBV6-1 and TRBJ1-3, with a tentative D call TRBD1 (5 bases). CDR1 is MNHNS and CDR2 is SASEGT in the germline V gene. V lost 1 base and J lost 0, with 13 bases in between. There are 17 residues in the CDR3. The CDR3 spells CASSEVWGLSSGNTIYF. CDR3 DNA, as far as it was read: TGTGCCAGCAGTGAAGTCTGGGGCCTTAGCTCTGGAAACACC.

On this clone: Sequence at one end of the junction differs from germline and may be a read error. Coverage ceases 3 residues before the CDR3 finishes, and the germline J gene fills in the end. V usage is TRBV7-3 and J usage is TRBJ2-2; 7 bases are shared with TRBD2. Germline lookup yields CDR1 SGHTA and CDR2 FQGTGA. This CDR3 contains 13 residues. The covered CDR3 bases are TGTGCCAGCAGCGTAACTAGCGAAGGGGAG. This gives the protein CASSVTSEGE. The full CDR3 sequence reads CASSVTSEGELFF.

This clone was detected many times. The observed sequence ends 3 residues before the CDR3 terminus, with the missing tail filled in from the germline J gene. This rearrangement joins TRBV20-1 to TRBJ1-4; no definite D call. V was shortened by 5 bases and J by 7 bases, with 14 bases between the two germline ends. The V gene's germline CDR1 is DFQATT and CDR2 SNEGSKA (reference sequence). The CDR3 spans 13 residues. CDR3 protein: CSAPGSIPEKLFF. The sequenced part of the CDR3 DNA is TGCAGTGCTCCCGGGTCCATCCCTGAAAAA.

This clone has ten or more counts. Coverage ceases 3 residues before the CDR3 finishes, and the germline J gene fills in the end. The chain has TRBV7-9 and TRBJ2-2; D is unclear. The V end was cut by 3 bases, the J end by 4 bases, with 12 bases between. CDR3 length equals 15 residues. The germline CDR1 and CDR2 sequences are SEHNR and FQNEAQ (reference sequence). The CDR3 sequence: CASSLGISGTGELFF. The CDR3 DNA, read in part, is TGTGCCAGCAGCTTGGGCATTTCAGGCACCGGGGAG.

Of note for this clone: The observed sequence ends 3 residues before the CDR3 terminus, with the missing tail filled in from the germline J gene. V and J are TRBV19 and TRBJ2-1; possible D gene TRBD1, 6 bases. With 7 bases removed from V and 6 bases from J, the gap between germline ends came to 13 bases. The CDR3 is 13 amino acids. The V gene's germline CDR1 is LNHDA and CDR2 SQIVND (reference sequence). CDR3 DNA, as far as it was read: TGTGCCAGTACCCCAATAGGGGGCAATGAG. This gives the protein CASTPIGGNE. The whole CDR3 protein is CASTPIGGNEQFF.

This clone was counted at least ten times. The read terminates 3 residues before the CDR3 end, so the remaining end is supplied by the germline J gene. This chain links TRBV20-1 with TRBJ2-7; the D gene is possibly TRBD1 (5 bases). The CDR3 is 14 amino acids. Deletions cut 1 base from V and 1 base from J, with 11 bases between. Germline CDR1 DFQATT, CDR2 SNEGSKA (reference sequence). This CDR3 is CSARVARGSYEQYF. The sequenced part of the CDR3 DNA is TGCAGTGCTAGAGTGGCAAGGGGTTCCTACGAG.

This clone was detected ten times or more. The observed sequence ends 3 residues before the CDR3 terminus, with the missing tail filled in from the germline J gene. The chain couples TRBV2 to TRBJ1-2; TRBD1 matches at 9 bases. Germline assignment: CDR1 SNHLY and CDR2 FYNNEI. CDR3 length equals 15 residues. CDR3 DNA, as far as it was read: TGTGCCAGCAGTGTTCGACAGGGGGTTTCCCGCGGC. This codes for CASSVRQGVSRG. The entire CDR3 reads CASSVRQGVSRGYTF.